These 9 T cell receptor beta chains were sequenced from one sample in a study of T cells after yellow fever vaccination. TCRdb ran MiXCR on the 5' RACE reads and lists one entry per CDR3 protein. Of around 500,000 distinct CDR3 sequences in the sample, 20% to 25% were seen once. The sample here was PBMCs, taken less than 25 days after the first yellow fever vaccination. The source of these receptors is a young man who received the YFV17D yellow fever vaccine.

This clonotype was detected a few times. The CDR3 here is CSVDLGTGELFF. Written as DNA, the CDR3 is TGCAGCGTTGACTTGGGCACCGGGGAGCTGTTTTTT. This chain links TRBV29-1 with TRBJ2-2, with D hard to call. CDR3 size: 12 residues. Trimming pared 3 bases from V and 4 bases from J, leaving 6 bases between. Germline loops: CDR1 SQVTM, CDR2 ANQGSEA.

This chain links TRBV5-5 with TRBJ2-5, with a weak D call TRBD1 (6 bases). There are 13 residues in the CDR3. Germline CDR1 SGHKS, CDR2 YYEKEE (reference sequence). The V gene lost 0 bases and the J gene lost 7 bases, with 10 bases spanning the gap. CDR3 residues: CASSLDRVGTQYF. The CDR3 DNA is TGTGCCAGCAGCTTGGACAGGGTTGGGACCCAGTACTTC.

This clonotype has just a few counts. The gene calls are TRBV12-3 or TRBV12-4 and TRBJ2-7; D gene unclear. CDR3 size: 13 residues. V lost 5 bases, J lost 2 bases, and 10 bases lay in between. The CDR3 region has the DNA TGTGCCAGCAGTCCCTCTGAGGCCTACGAGCAGTACTTC. This sequence encodes CASSPSEAYEQYF.

This clonotype was seen only a few times. V is TRBV21-1 and J is TRBJ2-7; the D call in the table, TRBD1, was not verified against the DNA. TRBV21-1 is a pseudogene segment. The CDR3 contains 16 residues. CDR3 sequence (DNA): TGTGCCAGCAGCAAAAGGCCCCGACCCGACTTCTACGAGCAGTACGTC. Protein product: CASSKRPRPDFYEQYV.

This clonotype was detected a few times. The V call is TRBV4-3, the J call TRBJ2-2, with D possibly being TRBD1 (5 bases). The CDR3 has 16 amino acids. Germline V CDR1 and CDR2: LGHNA, YSLEER. V was pared by 0 bases and J by 2 bases, with 10 bases between. The CDR3 loop reads CASSQEGVRNTGELFF. As DNA, the CDR3 is TGCGCCAGCAGCCAAGAAGGGGTTCGAAACACCGGGGAGCTGTTTTTT.

The chain has TRBV3-1 and TRBJ1-2; no definite D call. Trimming took off 0 bases at V and 8 bases at J, with 10 bases between the two ends. Germline V gives CDR1 LGHDT, CDR2 YNNKEL (reference sequence). There are 13 residues in the CDR3. CDR3 sequence: CASSQEWAGGYTF. In DNA, the CDR3 is TGTGCCAGCAGCCAAGAATGGGCAGGAGGCTACACCTTC.

V usage is TRBV10-1 and J usage is TRBJ1-4; the D gene is possibly TRBD1 (6 bases). The CDR3 consists of 14 residues. Germline loops: CDR1 WNHNN, CDR2 SYGVQD (reference sequence). Trimming took 3 bases from V and 6 from J, leaving 11 bases between them. Here the CDR3 DNA reads TGCGCCAGCAGTGATGGGCAGGGGTATGAAAAACTGTTTTTT. Protein sequence: CASSDGQGYEKLFF.

This clonotype was seen repeatedly, ten times or more. The rearrangement links TRBV4-2 to TRBJ1-6; D not certain. The CDR3 consists of 15 residues. The germline CDR1 and CDR2 sequences are LGHNA and YNFKEQ. The germline V and J ends were trimmed by 1 base and 11 bases, with 15 bases remaining between them. Here the CDR3 DNA reads TGTGCCAGCAGCCAAGGGAGGGCCCCCCTAGCACCCCTCCACTTT. Amino acid sequence: CASSQGRAPLAPLHF.

This clonotype occurred many times. This chain links TRBV12-3 or TRBV12-4 with TRBJ2-7; D is tentatively TRBD1 or TRBD2 (5 bases each). This CDR3 contains 13 residues. V was trimmed by 7 bases and J by 8 bases, leaving 18 bases between them. The CDR3 protein is CASNPGTANKQYF. The CDR3, as DNA: TGTGCCAGCAACCCAGGGACCGCTAATAAGCAGTACTTC.